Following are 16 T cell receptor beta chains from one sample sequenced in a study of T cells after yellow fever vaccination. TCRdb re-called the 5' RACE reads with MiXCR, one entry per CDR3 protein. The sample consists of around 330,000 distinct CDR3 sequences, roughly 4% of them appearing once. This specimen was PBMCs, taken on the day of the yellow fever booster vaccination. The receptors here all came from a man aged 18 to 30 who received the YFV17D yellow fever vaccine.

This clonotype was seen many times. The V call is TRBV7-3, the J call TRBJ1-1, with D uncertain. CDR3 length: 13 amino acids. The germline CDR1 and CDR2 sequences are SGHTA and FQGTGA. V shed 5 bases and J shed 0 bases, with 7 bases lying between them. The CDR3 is CASSAHLNTEAFF. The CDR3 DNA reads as TGTGCCAGCAGCGCACACCTGAACACTGAAGCTTTCTTT.

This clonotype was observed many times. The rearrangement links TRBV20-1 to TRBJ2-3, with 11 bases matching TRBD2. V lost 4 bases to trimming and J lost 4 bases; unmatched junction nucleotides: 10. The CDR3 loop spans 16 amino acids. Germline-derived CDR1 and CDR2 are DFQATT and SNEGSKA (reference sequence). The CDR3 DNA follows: TGCAGTGCTAAAAGCCTACTAGCGGGGGAAGCAGATACGCAGTATTTT. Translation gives CSAKSLLAGEADTQYF.

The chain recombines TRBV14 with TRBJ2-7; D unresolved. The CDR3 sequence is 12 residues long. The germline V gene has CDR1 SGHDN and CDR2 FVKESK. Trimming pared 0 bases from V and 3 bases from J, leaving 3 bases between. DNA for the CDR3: TGTGCCAGCAGCCAAGAACACTACGAGCAGTACTTC. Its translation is CASSQEHYEQYF.

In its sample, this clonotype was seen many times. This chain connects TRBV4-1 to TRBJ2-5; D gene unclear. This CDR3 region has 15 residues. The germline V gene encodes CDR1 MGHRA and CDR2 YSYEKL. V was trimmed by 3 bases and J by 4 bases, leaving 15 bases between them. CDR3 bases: TGCGCCAGCAGCCACCCTGGAAGGGAACGAGAGACCCAGTACTTC. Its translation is CASSHPGRERETQYF.

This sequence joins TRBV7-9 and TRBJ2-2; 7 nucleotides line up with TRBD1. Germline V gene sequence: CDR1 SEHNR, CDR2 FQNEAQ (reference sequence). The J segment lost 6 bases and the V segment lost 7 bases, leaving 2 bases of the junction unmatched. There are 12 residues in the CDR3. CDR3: CASIQGAGELFF. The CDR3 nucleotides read TGTGCCAGCATCCAGGGGGCCGGGGAGCTGTTTTTT.

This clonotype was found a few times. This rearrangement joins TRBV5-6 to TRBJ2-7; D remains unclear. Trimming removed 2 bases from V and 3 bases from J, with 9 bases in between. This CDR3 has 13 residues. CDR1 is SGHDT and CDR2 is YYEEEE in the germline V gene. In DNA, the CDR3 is TGTGCCAGCAGCTTACTGTCGGACTACGAGCAGTACTTC. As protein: CASSLLSDYEQYF.

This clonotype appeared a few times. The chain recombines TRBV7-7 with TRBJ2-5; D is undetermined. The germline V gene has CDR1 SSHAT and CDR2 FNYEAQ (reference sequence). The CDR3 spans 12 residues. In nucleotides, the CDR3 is TGTGCTAGTGGGGTAACCCAAGAGACCCAGTACTTC. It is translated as CASGVTQETQYF.

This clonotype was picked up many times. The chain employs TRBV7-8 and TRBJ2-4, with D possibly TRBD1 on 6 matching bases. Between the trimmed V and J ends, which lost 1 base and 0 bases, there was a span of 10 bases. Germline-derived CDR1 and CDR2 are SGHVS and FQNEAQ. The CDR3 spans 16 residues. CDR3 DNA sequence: TGTGCCAGCAGCTTAGGACAGGTCTTAGCCAAAAACATTCAGTACTTC. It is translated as CASSLGQVLAKNIQYF. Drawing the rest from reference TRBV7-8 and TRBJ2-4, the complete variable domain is GAGVSQSPRYKVAKRGQDVALRCDPISGHVSLFWYQQALGQGPEFLTYFQNEAQLDKSGLPSDRFFAERPEGSVSTLKIQRTQQEDSAVYLCASSLGQVLAKNIQYFGAGTRLSVL.

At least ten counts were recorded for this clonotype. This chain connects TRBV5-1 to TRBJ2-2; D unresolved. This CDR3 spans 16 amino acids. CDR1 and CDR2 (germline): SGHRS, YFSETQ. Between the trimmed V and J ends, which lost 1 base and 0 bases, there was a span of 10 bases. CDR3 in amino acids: CASSLILGTNTGELFF. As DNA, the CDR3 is TGCGCCAGCAGCTTGATTCTGGGTACGAACACCGGGGAGCTGTTTTTT.

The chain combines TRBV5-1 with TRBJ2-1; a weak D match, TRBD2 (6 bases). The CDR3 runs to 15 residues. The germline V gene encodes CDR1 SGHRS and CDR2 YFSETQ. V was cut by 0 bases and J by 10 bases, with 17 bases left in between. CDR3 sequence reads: CASSLGVSGGREQFF. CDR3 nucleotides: TGCGCCAGCAGCTTGGGTGTCTCCGGGGGACGGGAGCAGTTCTTC.

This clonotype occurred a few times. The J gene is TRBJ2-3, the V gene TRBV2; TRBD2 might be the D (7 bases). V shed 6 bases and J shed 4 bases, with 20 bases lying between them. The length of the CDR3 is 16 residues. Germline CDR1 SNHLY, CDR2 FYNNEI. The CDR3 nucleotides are TGTGCCAGCAGCGACCTAGGGAGGGGGTTCTCAGATACGCAGTATTTT. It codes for CASSDLGRGFSDTQYF.

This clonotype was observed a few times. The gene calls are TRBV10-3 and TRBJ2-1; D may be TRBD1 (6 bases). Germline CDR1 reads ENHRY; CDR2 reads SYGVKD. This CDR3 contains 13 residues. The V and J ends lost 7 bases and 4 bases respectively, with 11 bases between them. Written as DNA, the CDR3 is TGTGCCATCATGGGGGCCCTTTACAATGAGCAGTTCTTC. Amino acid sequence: CAIMGALYNEQFF.

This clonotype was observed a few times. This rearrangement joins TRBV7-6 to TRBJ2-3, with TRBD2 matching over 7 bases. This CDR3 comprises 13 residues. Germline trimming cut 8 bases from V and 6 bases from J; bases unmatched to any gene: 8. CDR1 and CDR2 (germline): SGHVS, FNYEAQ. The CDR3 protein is CASCLLGGDTQYF. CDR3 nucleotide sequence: TGTGCCAGCTGCCTGCTGGGGGGGGATACGCAGTATTTT.

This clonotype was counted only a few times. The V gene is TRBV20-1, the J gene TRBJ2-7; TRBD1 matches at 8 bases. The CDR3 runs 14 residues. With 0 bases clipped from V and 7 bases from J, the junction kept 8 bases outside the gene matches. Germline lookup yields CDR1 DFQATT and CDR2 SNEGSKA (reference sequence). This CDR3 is CSARDVQGAGEQYF. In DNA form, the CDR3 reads TGCAGTGCTAGAGATGTGCAGGGGGCTGGTGAGCAGTACTTC.

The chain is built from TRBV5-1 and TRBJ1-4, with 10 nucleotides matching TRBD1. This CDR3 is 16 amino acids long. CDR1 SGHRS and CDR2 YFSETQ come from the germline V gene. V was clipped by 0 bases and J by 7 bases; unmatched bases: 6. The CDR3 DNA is TGCGCCAGCAGCTTGGCCGTGGGACAGGGGACTGAAAAACTGTTTTTT. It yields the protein CASSLAVGQGTEKLFF.

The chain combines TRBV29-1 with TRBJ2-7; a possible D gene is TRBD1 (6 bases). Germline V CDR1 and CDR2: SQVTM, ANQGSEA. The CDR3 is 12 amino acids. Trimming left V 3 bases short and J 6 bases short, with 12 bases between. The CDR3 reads CSVDSARGEQYF. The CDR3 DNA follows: TGCAGCGTTGATTCGGCCAGGGGCGAGCAGTACTTC.